Listed below are T cell receptor beta chains from one sample, sequenced in a study of T cells in Graves' hyperthyroidism and ophthalmopathy. TCRdb itself ran the multiplex PCR reads through MiXCR, one entry per CDR3 protein. The sample lists under 30,000 distinct CDR3 sequences; approximately 49% were seen once. Material for sequencing was blood. All receptors come from a woman aged 40 to 50 with Graves' hyperthyroidism that later progressed to Graves' ophthalmopathy. Each CDR3 is given with its conserved first and last residue.

V gene	J gene	CDR3 protein
TRBV7-2	TRBJ2-1	CASTPGASRYNEQFF
TRBV25-1	TRBJ1-3	CASSELGDSSGNAIYF
TRBV29-1	TRBJ2-7	CSVEGGAGGTYEQYF
TRBV20-1	TRBJ2-3	CSSDSGGTDTQYF
TRBV19	TRBJ2-2	CASRNQGSNTGELFF
TRBV19	TRBJ2-2	CASQAGTLSTGELFF
TRBV30	TRBJ1-4	CAWITKGTRNEKLFF
TRBV19	TRBJ2-3	CASSLDKGGDTDTQYF
TRBV4-1	TRBJ2-6	CASSQDPAGGANVLTF
TRBV24-1	TRBJ2-7	CATSDSGLAGLDEQYF
TRBV20-1	TRBJ2-1	CTPGGGLVVGEQFF
TRBV9	TRBJ1-1	CASSVERGTEAFF
TRBV2	TRBJ1-4	CASRRYSATNEKLFF
TRBV20-1	TRBJ1-1	CSVERTGEDTEAFF
TRBV9	TRBJ2-2	CASSQGVEELFF
TRBV10-2	TRBJ2-7	CASGRAQTSYEQCF
TRBV7-2	TRBJ2-5	CASSLGAGETQYF
TRBV10-3	TRBJ2-7	CAISGGREYEQYF
TRBV9	TRBJ2-5	CASSVLAGGTQYF
TRBV6-1	TRBJ2-7	CASSEAWDGGKQYF
TRBV20-1	TRBJ2-3	CSARVSGRDTQYF
TRBV5-4	TRBJ1-3	CASSSALTRGNTIYF
TRBV27	TRBJ2-7	CASSFRENYEQYF
TRBV5-1	TRBJ2-6	CASSHGTSYEQYFGANVLTF